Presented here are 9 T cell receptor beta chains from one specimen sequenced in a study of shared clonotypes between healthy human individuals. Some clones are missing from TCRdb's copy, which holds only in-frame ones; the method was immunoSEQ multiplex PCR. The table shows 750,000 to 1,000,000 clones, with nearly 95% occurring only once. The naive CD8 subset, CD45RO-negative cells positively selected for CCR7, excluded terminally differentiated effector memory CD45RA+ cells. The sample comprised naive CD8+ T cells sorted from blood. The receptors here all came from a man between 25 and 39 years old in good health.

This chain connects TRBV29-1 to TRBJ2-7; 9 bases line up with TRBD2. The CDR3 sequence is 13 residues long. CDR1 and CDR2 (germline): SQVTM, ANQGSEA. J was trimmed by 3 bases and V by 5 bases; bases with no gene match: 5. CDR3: CSVLREGLYEQYF. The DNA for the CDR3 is TGCAGCGTTTTGCGGGAGGGCCTCTACGAGCAGTACTTC.

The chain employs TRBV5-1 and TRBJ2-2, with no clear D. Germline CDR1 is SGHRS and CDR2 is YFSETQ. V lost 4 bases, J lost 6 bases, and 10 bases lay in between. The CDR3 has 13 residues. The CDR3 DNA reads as TGCGCCAGCAGCCTGTGGCCATCCGGGGAGCTGTTTTTT. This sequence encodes CASSLWPSGELFF.

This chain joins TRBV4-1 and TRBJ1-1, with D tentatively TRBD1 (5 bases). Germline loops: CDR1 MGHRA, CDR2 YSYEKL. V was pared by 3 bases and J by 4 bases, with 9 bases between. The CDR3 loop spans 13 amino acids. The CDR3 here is CASSQWGGTEAFF. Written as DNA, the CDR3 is TGCGCCAGCAGCCAGTGGGGGGGCACTGAAGCTTTCTTT.

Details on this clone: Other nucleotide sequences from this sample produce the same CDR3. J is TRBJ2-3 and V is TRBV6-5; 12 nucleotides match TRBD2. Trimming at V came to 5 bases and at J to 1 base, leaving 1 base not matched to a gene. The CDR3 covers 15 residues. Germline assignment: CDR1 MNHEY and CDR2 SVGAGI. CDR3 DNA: TGTGCCAGCAGTAGACTAGCGGGGGGCACAGATACGCAGTATTTT. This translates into CASSRLAGGTDTQYF.

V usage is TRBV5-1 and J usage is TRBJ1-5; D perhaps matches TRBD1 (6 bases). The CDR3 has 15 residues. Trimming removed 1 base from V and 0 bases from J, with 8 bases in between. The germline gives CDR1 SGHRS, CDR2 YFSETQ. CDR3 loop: CASSLTGYSNQPQHF. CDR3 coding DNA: TGCGCCAGCAGCTTGACAGGGTATAGCAATCAGCCCCAGCATTTT.

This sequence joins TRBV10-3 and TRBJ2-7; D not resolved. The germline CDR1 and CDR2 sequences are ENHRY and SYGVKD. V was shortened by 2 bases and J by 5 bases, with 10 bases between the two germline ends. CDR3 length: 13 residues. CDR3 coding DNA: TGTGCCATCAGTGAGCCCTATAGCCACGAGCAGTACTTC. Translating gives CAISEPYSHEQYF.

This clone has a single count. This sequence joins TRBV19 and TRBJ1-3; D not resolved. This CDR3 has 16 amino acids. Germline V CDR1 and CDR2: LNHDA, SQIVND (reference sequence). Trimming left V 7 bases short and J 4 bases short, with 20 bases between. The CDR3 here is CASMNHLTAGGNTIYF. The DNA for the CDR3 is TGTGCCAGTATGAATCACCTCACCGCGGGAGGAAACACCATATATTTT.

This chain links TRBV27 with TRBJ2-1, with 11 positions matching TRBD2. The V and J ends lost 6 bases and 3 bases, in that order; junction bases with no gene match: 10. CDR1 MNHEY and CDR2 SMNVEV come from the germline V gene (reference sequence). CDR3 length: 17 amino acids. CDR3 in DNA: TGTGCCAGCAGGGTAATCCGACTAGCGGGAATCTACAATGAGCAGTTCTTC. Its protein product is CASRVIRLAGIYNEQFF.

CDR3 protein: CASSLVPGLDEQFF. The CDR3 nucleotides are TGTGCCAGCAGCTTAGTGCCGGGTCTGGATGAGCAGTTCTTC. The chain employs TRBV7-9 and TRBJ2-1; D unresolved. Trimming pared 1 base from V and 8 bases from J, leaving 12 bases between. The germline V gene has CDR1 SEHNR and CDR2 FQNEAQ (reference sequence). This CDR3 has 14 amino acids.